Described below is a single T cell receptor beta chain sequence and its context. This clone's antigen is unknown. No base quality values were provided; no much bigger clone lies one nucleotide off. This entry is derived from a study of CD8+CD57+ T cells in acquired aplastic anemia (dated by TCRdb to the late 2010s). Turning to the overall study: On average, sorted CD4+ and CD8+ cells yielded roughly 3.4 ug of extracted DNA, with a range of about 0.19 to 30 ug. CD8+CD57+ expansion was defined as a frequency above the mean frequency observed in healthy subjects.

Genomic DNA was used as template for profiling of TCR beta VDJ combinations and CDR3 sequences. TCR repertoire sequencing was run on an Illumina HiSeq 2000. Regarding the original processing steps: TRBV/TRBJ rearrangement plots, CDR3 size and DJ length profiles, and Simpson's diversity index were used to evaluate the repertoires. The most abundant DNA sequence in the deep sequencing data was taken as the immunodominant clone. CDR3 amino acid sequences were checked for sharing between subjects and were compared against published repertoires and the VDJdb database. The raw public reads went through TCRdb reprocessing: fastp at Q25, MiXCR clone calling, in-frame beta chains kept. Identical CDR3 proteins give one entry, which carries the most common genes and DNA. The V and J calls reflect TCRdb's pipeline rather than the authors' work. The table for this sample lists 150,000 to 200,000 distinct CDR3 sequences; around 50% of them were counted only once. The ten largest make up 10% to 15% of the sample.

The paper as a whole reports these results and caveats: Patients and healthy controls showed no significant difference in CD8+ Simpson's diversity (P=0.060). Although 25 to 30 CD8+ CDR3 sequences were shared by patients and controls, these sequences appeared highly expressed in patients and within the immunodominant clones of patients.

The patients picked for sequencing were ones in whom flow cytometry had shown an expansion of CD8+CD57+ cells. Every patient had a diagnosis of severe acquired aplastic anemia based on International Study of Aplastic Anemia and Agranulocytosis and Camitta criteria. Patients had received no therapy at the time of blood sampling. TCR repertoires of sorted CD4+ and CD8+ blood T cells from severe aplastic anemia patients and healthy subjects were deep-sequenced in the study. Patients were enrolled under clinicaltrials.gov protocols 00001620, 01623167, 00001397, 00071045, 00081523 and 00961064 in the USA. Ficoll-Paque density gradient centrifugation was used to isolate peripheral blood mononuclear cells. Before DNA was extracted, CD4+ and CD8+ T cells were sorted using either FACS or magnetic beads. The CDR3 spans 16 residues, from the cysteine through the phenylalanine. Only the CDR3 portion is preserved as DNA: 48 bases, with reading frame beginning at the first base. Compared with germline, V lacks 4 bases and J lacks 4 bases; bases without a gene match: 8. The germline V gene provides CDR1 SGDLS and CDR2 YYNGEE.

Sequences were obtained from sorted CD4+, CD8+, or CD8+CD57+ T cells (not recorded which) from PBMCs. The receptor chain draws on TRBV9 and TRBJ2-2; TRBD2 agrees with 9 junctional bases. The receptor comes from a human donor with aplastic anemia. The sequenced DNA is TGTGCCAGCAGCTTACGGCTAGCGGGAATCACCGGGGAGCTGTTTTTT. Its translation is CASSLRLAGITGELFF.